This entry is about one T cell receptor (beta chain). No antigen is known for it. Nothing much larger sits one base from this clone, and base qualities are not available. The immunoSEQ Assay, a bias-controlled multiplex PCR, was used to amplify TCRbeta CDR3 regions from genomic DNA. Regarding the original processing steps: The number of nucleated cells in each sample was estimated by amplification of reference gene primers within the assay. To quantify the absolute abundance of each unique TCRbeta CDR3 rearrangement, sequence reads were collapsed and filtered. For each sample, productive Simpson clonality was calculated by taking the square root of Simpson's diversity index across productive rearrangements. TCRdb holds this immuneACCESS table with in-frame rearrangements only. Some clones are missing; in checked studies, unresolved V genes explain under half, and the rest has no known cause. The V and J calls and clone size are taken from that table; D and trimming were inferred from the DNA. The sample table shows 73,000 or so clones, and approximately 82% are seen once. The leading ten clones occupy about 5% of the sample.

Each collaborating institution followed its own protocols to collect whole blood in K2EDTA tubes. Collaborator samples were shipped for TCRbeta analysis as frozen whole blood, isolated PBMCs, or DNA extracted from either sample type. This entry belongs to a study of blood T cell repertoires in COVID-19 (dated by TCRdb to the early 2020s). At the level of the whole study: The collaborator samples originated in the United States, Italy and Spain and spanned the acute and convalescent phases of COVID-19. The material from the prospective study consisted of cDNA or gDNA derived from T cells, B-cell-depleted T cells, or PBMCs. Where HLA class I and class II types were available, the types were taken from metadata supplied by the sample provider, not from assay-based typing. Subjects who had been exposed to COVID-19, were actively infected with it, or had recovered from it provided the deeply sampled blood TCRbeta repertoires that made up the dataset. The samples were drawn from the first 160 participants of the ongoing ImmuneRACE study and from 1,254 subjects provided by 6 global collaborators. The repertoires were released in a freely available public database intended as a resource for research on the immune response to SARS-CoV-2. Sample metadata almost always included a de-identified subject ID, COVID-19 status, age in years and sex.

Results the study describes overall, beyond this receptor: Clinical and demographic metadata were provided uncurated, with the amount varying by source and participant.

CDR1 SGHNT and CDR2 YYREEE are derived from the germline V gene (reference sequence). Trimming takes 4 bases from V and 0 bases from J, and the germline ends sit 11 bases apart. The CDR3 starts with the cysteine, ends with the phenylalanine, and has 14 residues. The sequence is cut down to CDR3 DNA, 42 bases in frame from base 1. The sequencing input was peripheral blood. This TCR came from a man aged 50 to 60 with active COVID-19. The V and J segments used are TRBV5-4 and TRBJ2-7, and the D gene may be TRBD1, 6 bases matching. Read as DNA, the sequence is TGTGCCAGCAGCGGTGGGGGCCTCTCCTACGAGCAGTACTTC. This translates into CASSGGGLSYEQYF.